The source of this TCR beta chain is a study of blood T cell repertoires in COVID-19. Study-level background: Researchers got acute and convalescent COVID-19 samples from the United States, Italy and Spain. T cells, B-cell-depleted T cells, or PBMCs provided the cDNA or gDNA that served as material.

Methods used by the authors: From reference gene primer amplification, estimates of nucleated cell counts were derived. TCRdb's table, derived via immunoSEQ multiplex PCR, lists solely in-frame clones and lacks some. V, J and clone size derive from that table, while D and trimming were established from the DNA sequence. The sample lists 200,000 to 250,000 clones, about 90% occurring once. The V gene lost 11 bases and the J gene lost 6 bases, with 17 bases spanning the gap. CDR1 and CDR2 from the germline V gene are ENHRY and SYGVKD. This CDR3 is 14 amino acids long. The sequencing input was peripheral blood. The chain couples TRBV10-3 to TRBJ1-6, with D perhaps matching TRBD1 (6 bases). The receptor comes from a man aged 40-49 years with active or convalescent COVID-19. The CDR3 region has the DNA TGTGCCTCCGGACAGAGCTCCGGTAATTCACCCCTCCACTTT. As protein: CASGQSSGNSPLHF.